The 23 T cell receptor beta chains below were found in one sample sequenced in a study of T cell responses to AZD1222 COVID-19 vaccine. The repertoire was sequenced with immunoSEQ multiplex PCR; TCRdb's copy has only in-frame clones and lacks some. The sample comprises tens of thousands of clones, 75% to 95% of which are singletons, and more than 2.5% rests with the top ten. Sequenced here: peripheral blood, sampled 28 days after the second AZD1222 dose. These receptors were obtained from an adult who received the AZD1222 COVID-19 vaccine.

This clone showed up just once. This chain joins TRBV5-5 and TRBJ2-1; D not certain. The CDR3 sequence is 15 residues long. V shed 2 bases and J shed 3 bases, with 12 bases lying between them. Germline V gives CDR1 SGHKS, CDR2 YYEKEE (reference sequence). The CDR3 spells CASSLTTGLYNEQFF. CDR3 nucleotide sequence: TGTGCCAGCAGCTTAACGACGGGCCTCTACAATGAGCAGTTCTTC.

This chain links TRBV5-1 with TRBJ1-1, with D possibly being TRBD1 (5 bases). CDR1 SGHRS and CDR2 YFSETQ come from the germline V gene. This CDR3 is built from 18 residues. V lost 2 bases and J 5 bases, leaving 25 bases between the germline ends. CDR3 loop: CASSFWVVGGKRQTEAFF. In DNA form, the CDR3 reads TGCGCCAGCAGCTTTTGGGTTGTTGGGGGAAAGAGGCAAACTGAAGCTTTCTTT.

The rearrangement uses TRBV11-3 and TRBJ1-1; tentatively, D is TRBD1 (6 bases). The V gene's germline CDR1 is SGHNT and CDR2 YENEEA. V shed 1 base and J shed 6 bases, with 15 bases lying between them. CDR3 length: 15 residues. DNA for the CDR3: TGTGCCAGCAGCTTAGGCCCCCTTGAGGGGGCTGAAGCTTTCTTT. This translates into CASSLGPLEGAEAFF.

The gene calls are TRBV14 and TRBJ1-1; possibly TRBD1 for D (6 bases). The V gene lost 4 bases and the J gene lost 1 base, with 19 bases spanning the gap. CDR3 length: 17 amino acids. Germline-derived CDR1 and CDR2 are SGHDN and FVKESK. For the CDR3, the DNA is TGTGCCAGCAGCCCAATACGGGGGGGGCCGGGGAACACTGAAGCTTTCTTT. Amino acid sequence: CASSPIRGGPGNTEAFF.

The rearrangement uses TRBV3-1 (or the pseudogene TRBV3-2) and TRBJ2-1; possibly TRBD2 for D (6 bases). The germline CDR1 and CDR2 sequences are LGHDT and YNNKEL (reference sequence). The CDR3 extends over 14 amino acids. V was cut by 4 bases and J by 3 bases, with 10 bases left in between. The CDR3 loop is CASSLAEFYNEQFF. As DNA, the CDR3 is TGTGCCAGCAGCCTAGCGGAATTCTACAATGAGCAGTTCTTC.

V gene TRBV12-3 or TRBV12-4 combines with J gene TRBJ1-1; 7 bases agree with TRBD1. The CDR3 length is 13 residues. J lost 1 base, V lost 6 bases, and 2 bases had no gene match. The CDR3 region is CASRGTANTEAFF. CDR3 nucleotide sequence: TGTGCCAGCAGGGGGACAGCGAACACTGAAGCTTTCTTT.

The V and J genes are TRBV19 and TRBJ2-7, with 8 bases matching TRBD1. From germline, CDR1 is LNHDA and CDR2 SQIVND (reference sequence). Trimming at V came to 6 bases and at J to 1 base, leaving 11 bases not matched to a gene. The CDR3 runs 16 residues. The CDR3 DNA reads as TGTGCCAGTAGCACCCAAAGACAGGGGAGGTCCTACGAGCAGTACTTC. Protein product: CASSTQRQGRSYEQYF.

The chain links TRBV7-3 to TRBJ2-7; 10 nucleotides match TRBD2. Germline values: CDR1 SGHTA, CDR2 FQGTGA. CDR3 length: 15 amino acids. Unmatched junction bases numbered 6, after V lost 5 bases and J lost 2 bases. CDR3 bases: TGTGCCAGCAGCCCCGTAGCGGGGGGAACCTACGAGCAGTACTTC. Translated: CASSPVAGGTYEQYF. The full variable domain, rest sourced from reference TRBV7-3 and TRBJ2-7, is GAGVSQTPSNKVTEKGKYVELRCDPISGHTALYWYRQSLGQGPEFLIYFQGTGAADDSGLPNDRFFAVRPEGSVSTLKIQRTERGDSAVYLCASSPVAGGTYEQYFGPGTRLTVT.

V and J are TRBV24-1 and TRBJ2-7; possible D gene TRBD1, 5 bases. The V gene lost 2 bases and the J gene lost 5 bases, with 15 bases spanning the gap. CDR3 size: 15 residues. Germline V gene sequence: CDR1 KGHDR, CDR2 SFDVKD. The CDR3 protein is CATSDSGRVKNEQYF. The CDR3 bases are TGTGCCACCAGTGATTCAGGCAGGGTAAAAAACGAGCAGTACTTC.

This clone occurred once. The chain is built from TRBV27 and TRBJ1-4; D is undetermined. The CDR3 has 17 amino acids. Trimming left V 3 bases short and J 4 bases short, with 18 bases between. Germline CDR1 MNHEY, CDR2 SMNVEV (reference sequence). The CDR3 here is CASSLRRREGNNEKLFF. The DNA for the CDR3 is TGTGCCAGCAGTTTGCGACGTCGAGAGGGTAATAATGAAAAACTGTTTTTT. Based on the CDR3 plus reference TRBV27 and TRBJ1-4, the full variable domain is EAQVTQNPRYLITVTGKKLTVTCSQNMNHEYMSWYRQDPGLGLRQIYYSMNVEVTDKGDVPEGYKVSRKEKRNFPLILESPSPNQTSLYFCASSLRRREGNNEKLFFGSGTQLSVL.

The chain joins TRBV6-5 to TRBJ2-7; possibly TRBD2 for D (5 bases). The CDR3 runs 14 residues. Deletions cut 5 bases from V and 3 bases from J, with 14 bases between. Germline loops: CDR1 MNHEY, CDR2 SVGAGI. The CDR3 protein is CASSLGLASYEQYF. DNA for the CDR3: TGTGCCAGCAGTCTTGGACTGGCTAGCTACGAGCAGTACTTC.

The rearrangement links TRBV4-1 to TRBJ1-2, with 7 bases aligning to TRBD1. This CDR3 has 15 amino acids. V trimming: 1 base; J trimming: 4 bases; junction bases outside the gene matches: 6. Germline V lookup: CDR1 MGHRA, CDR2 YSYEKL. CDR3 in amino acids: CASSQGQGLSYGYTF. The CDR3 bases are TGCGCCAGCAGCCAAGGACAGGGTCTCTCCTATGGCTACACCTTC.

This chain uses TRBV3-1 (or the pseudogene TRBV3-2) with TRBJ2-7, with D maybe TRBD1 (5 bases). This CDR3 region has 14 residues. V was trimmed by 5 bases and J by 0 bases, leaving 11 bases between them. Germline V CDR1 and CDR2: LGHDT, YNNKEL (reference sequence). The DNA for the CDR3 is TGTGCCAGCAGCGTGGACACGACCTCCTACGAGCAGTACTTC. Translating gives CASSVDTTSYEQYF.

The chain links TRBV5-1 to TRBJ1-6; 8 bases line up with TRBD1. Germline CDR1 is SGHRS and CDR2 is YFSETQ. V shed 9 bases, J shed 7 bases, and the junction held 12 bases outside the gene matches. CDR3 length equals 15 residues. DNA of the CDR3: TGCGCCACTACTAAGACGACAGGGGAAAATTCACCCCTCCACTTT. Amino acid sequence: CATTKTTGENSPLHF.

In its sample, this clone was seen once. V usage is TRBV6-5 and J usage is TRBJ2-6; D not certain. V was clipped by 4 bases and J by 0 bases, with 10 bases between them. The germline V gene encodes CDR1 MNHEY and CDR2 SVGAGI. This CDR3 has 16 residues. CDR3 loop: CASSSYTSSGANVLTF. Written as DNA, the CDR3 is TGTGCCAGCAGTTCCTATACAAGCTCTGGGGCCAACGTCCTGACTTTC.

This sequence joins TRBV11-3 and TRBJ1-1; D unresolved. The V end lost 0 bases, the J end lost 2 bases, and 7 bases lay between the germline ends. The CDR3 spans 14 residues. Germline V gene data show CDR1 as SGHNT and CDR2 as YENEEA. For the CDR3, the DNA is TGTGCCAGCAGCTTAGACAGGACCAACACTGAAGCTTTCTTT. This gives the protein CASSLDRTNTEAFF.

The chain couples TRBV2 to TRBJ1-1, with 9 bases identical to TRBD1. Germline trimming cut 6 bases from V and 1 base from J; bases unmatched to any gene: 3. The CDR3 is 14 amino acids. Per the germline V gene, CDR1 is SNHLY and CDR2 is FYNNEI. For the CDR3, the DNA is TGTGCCAGCAGGAAGGGACAGGGGAACACTGAAGCTTTCTTT. Translation gives CASRKGQGNTEAFF.

The rearrangement uses TRBV5-1 and TRBJ1-1, with 7 bases lining up with TRBD1. Germline V gene lookup returns CDR1 SGHRS and CDR2 YFSETQ. V lost 1 base to trimming and J lost 3 bases; unmatched junction nucleotides: 0. The CDR3 covers 13 residues. CDR3 nucleotides: TGCGCCAGCAGCTTGCAGGGGGACACTGAAGCTTTCTTT. Its protein is CASSLQGDTEAFF.

The CDR3 loop is CASQVWGLQETQYF. The DNA for the CDR3 is TGTGCCAGCCAAGTATGGGGCCTCCAAGAGACCCAGTACTTC. The chain is built from TRBV2 and TRBJ2-5, with D possibly matching TRBD1 (5 bases). Germline V lookup: CDR1 SNHLY, CDR2 FYNNEI. V lost 8 bases, J lost 1 base, and 14 bases lay in between. The CDR3 runs to 14 residues.

V and J are TRBV7-8 and TRBJ1-5; possibly TRBD1 for D (5 bases). CDR3 length: 15 amino acids. The ends were cut back, 0 bases at V and 0 bases at J, with 6 bases in the middle. CDR1 and CDR2 from the germline V gene are SGHVS and FQNEAQ. For the CDR3, the DNA is TGTGCCAGCAGCTTAGCAGGGGATAGCAATCAGCCCCAGCATTTT. This codes for CASSLAGDSNQPQHF.

CDR3 nucleotides: TGTGCCTGGAGTCCTACAGCTAACTATGGCTACACCTTC. Its translation: CAWSPTANYGYTF. This chain connects TRBV30 to TRBJ1-2; the D is unclear. Trimming took off 2 bases at V and 0 bases at J, with 7 bases between the two ends. This CDR3 region has 13 residues. Germline CDR1 is GTSNPN and CDR2 is SVGIG (reference sequence).

The chain has TRBV4-2 and TRBJ2-1; 12 nucleotides agree with TRBD2. Germline V CDR1 and CDR2: LGHNA, YNFKEQ. The CDR3 covers 18 residues. The V gene end was trimmed by 0 bases and the J gene end by 2 bases; junction bases not matched to a gene: 5. CDR3 loop: CASSQDNGLAGPYNEQFF. CDR3 coding DNA: TGTGCCAGCAGCCAAGATAACGGACTAGCGGGGCCCTACAATGAGCAGTTCTTC.

The rearrangement uses TRBV7-9 and TRBJ2-1, with D hard to call. This CDR3 is built from 16 residues. Germline CDR1 SEHNR, CDR2 FQNEAQ (reference sequence). V was pared by 2 bases and J by 7 bases, with 18 bases between. The DNA of the CDR3 is TGTGCCAGCAGCTTACGCGGCGGAAGGGCCGGTAATGAGCAGTTCTTC. Amino acids: CASSLRGGRAGNEQFF.